These 18 T cell receptor beta chains were sequenced from one sample in a study of cytotoxic CD8 clonotypes in ibrutinib-treated CLL. Sequencing used immunoSEQ multiplex PCR; TCRdb keeps in-frame clones, though not all of them. The sample lists some 85,000 clones; 77% were seen once. The sequencing here drew on PBMCs, taken after 24 months of ibrutinib treatment. These receptor sequences come from a human donor with chronic lymphocytic leukemia.

This rearrangement joins TRBV6-1 to TRBJ2-7; no clear D gene. The germline V and J ends were trimmed by 6 bases and 1 base, with 13 bases remaining between them. There are 14 residues in the CDR3. From germline, CDR1 is MNHNS and CDR2 SASEGT. In DNA, the CDR3 is TGTGCCAGCAGGGGTCCAGCCCCTTCCTACGAGCAGTACTTC. This gives the protein CASRGPAPSYEQYF.

The chain is built from TRBV5-4 and TRBJ1-2; a possible D gene is TRBD1 (5 bases). With 4 bases removed from V and 3 bases from J, the gap between germline ends came to 22 bases. CDR3 length equals 17 residues. Germline assignment: CDR1 SGHNT and CDR2 YYREEE (reference sequence). The CDR3 spells CASSPGVVRVADYGYTF. CDR3 in DNA: TGTGCCAGCAGCCCGGGGGTGGTCAGGGTGGCGGACTATGGCTACACCTTC.

The chain employs TRBV25-1 and TRBJ1-4, with D possibly TRBD1 on 6 matching bases. V dropped 2 bases and J dropped 6 bases, with 7 bases sitting between them. The CDR3 length is 13 residues. The V gene's germline CDR1 is MGHDK and CDR2 SYGVNS. As DNA, the CDR3 is TGTGCCAGCAGTGAAGCAGGGGATGAAAAACTGTTTTTT. It specifies CASSEAGDEKLFF.

Only a few counts were recorded for this clone. The rearrangement joins TRBV28 to TRBJ2-1; 8 nucleotides line up with TRBD2. J was trimmed by 3 bases and V by 4 bases; bases with no gene match: 20. The germline V gene encodes CDR1 MDHEN and CDR2 SYDVKM. The CDR3 is 20 residues long. The CDR3 sequence is CASSYYGPRGSGRGYNEQFF. Here the CDR3 DNA reads TGTGCCAGCAGTTACTATGGCCCCCGGGGGAGCGGGAGAGGCTACAATGAGCAGTTCTTC.

The chain has TRBV27 and TRBJ1-4, with TRBD1 matching 7 bases. Per germline, CDR1 MNHEY and CDR2 SMNVEV (reference sequence). Trimming cost V 4 bases and J 5 bases; bases outside gene matches: 7. The CDR3 is 15 amino acids. This CDR3 reads CASSSRDSRNEKLFF. The DNA of the CDR3 is TGTGCCAGCAGTTCCCGGGACAGCCGCAATGAAAAACTGTTTTTT. Using reference TRBV27 and TRBJ1-4 for the parts outside the CDR3, the full variable domain is EAQVTQNPRYLITVTGKKLTVTCSQNMNHEYMSWYRQDPGLGLRQIYYSMNVEVTDKGDVPEGYKVSRKEKRNFPLILESPSPNQTSLYFCASSSRDSRNEKLFFGSGTQLSVL.

The V and J genes are TRBV5-1 and TRBJ2-5; tentative D call: TRBD2 (5 bases). CDR1 and CDR2 (germline): SGHRS, YFSETQ. The V and J ends lost 4 bases and 4 bases respectively, with 17 bases between them. The CDR3 covers 15 residues. The CDR3 here is CASSQGRAERETQYF. The CDR3 DNA reads TGCGCCAGCAGCCAAGGGCGGGCGGAGCGAGAGACCCAGTACTTC.

The rearrangement joins TRBV11-3 to TRBJ2-5; 7 nucleotides line up with TRBD2. The CDR3 runs to 15 residues. With V trimmed by 4 bases and J by 5 bases, 10 bases remained unmatched. The germline V gene encodes CDR1 SGHNT and CDR2 YENEEA. DNA of the CDR3: TGTGCCAGCAGCTCCGGACTAGGGCATTGGGAGACCCAGTACTTC. Translation: CASSSGLGHWETQYF. The full variable domain, completed using reference TRBV11-3 and TRBJ2-5, is EAGVVQSPRYKIIEKKQPVAFWCNPISGHNTLYWYLQNLGQGPELLIRYENEEAVDDSQLPKDRFSAERLKGVDSTLKIQPAELGDSAVYLCASSSGLGHWETQYFGPGTRLLVL.

The gene calls are TRBV10-3 and TRBJ2-3; 11 bases are a match to TRBD1. J was trimmed by 1 base and V by 5 bases; bases with no gene match: 11. The germline V gene encodes CDR1 ENHRY and CDR2 SYGVKD. The CDR3 is made up of 18 amino acids. CDR3 coding DNA: TGTGCCATCAGTCTCGGGACAGGGGGACCCTTGGGCACAGATACGCAGTATTTT. This gives the protein CAISLGTGGPLGTDTQYF.

CDR3 DNA sequence: TGTGCCAGCAGCTGGGCAGGCAGGAAGAACACTGAAGCTTTCTTT. It translates to CASSWAGRKNTEAFF. The chain employs TRBV11-2 and TRBJ1-1; no clear D gene. Germline V gene sequence: CDR1 SGHAT, CDR2 FQNNGV. This CDR3 contains 15 residues. Between the trimmed V and J ends, which lost 4 bases and 1 base, there was a span of 13 bases.

This chain joins TRBV7-9 and TRBJ2-3; 14 bases are shared with TRBD2. V lost 5 bases and J lost 4; bases outside the gene matches: 5. CDR1 and CDR2 (germline): SEHNR, FQNEAQ (reference sequence). The CDR3 is 16 residues long. The CDR3 spells CASSQGLAGVSDTQYF. The CDR3 DNA is TGTGCCAGCAGCCAGGGACTAGCGGGAGTTTCAGATACGCAGTATTTT.

The CDR3 bases are TGCGCCAGCCGACGGACGGGACAGGGTGTTGCAGATACGCAGTATTTT. It encodes CASRRTGQGVADTQYF. J is TRBJ2-3 and V is TRBV5-1; 9 bases are shared with TRBD1. The germline V gene encodes CDR1 SGHRS and CDR2 YFSETQ. The CDR3 runs to 16 residues. V shed 7 bases, J shed 4 bases, and the junction held 13 bases outside the gene matches.

Written as DNA, the CDR3 is TGTGCCAGCAGCGCCAGGGGTATCCATGAGCAGTTCTTC. Amino acid sequence: CASSARGIHEQFF. The chain carries TRBV9 and TRBJ2-1, with D maybe TRBD1 (6 bases). Germline V gene data show CDR1 as SGDLS and CDR2 as YYNGEE. The CDR3 has 13 residues. The ends were cut back, 3 bases at V and 8 bases at J, with 12 bases in the middle.

This clone was observed a few times. J is TRBJ1-2 and V is TRBV6-1, with 9 bases aligning to TRBD1. After removal of 3 bases from V and 8 bases from J, the junction contained 7 bases not matched to a gene. Germline V gene sequence: CDR1 MNHNS, CDR2 SASEGT. This CDR3 spans 14 amino acids. The CDR3 spells CASSENRGLKGYTF. The CDR3 DNA sequence: TGTGCCAGCAGTGAGAACAGGGGGCTCAAGGGCTACACCTTC.

This clone was seen once. The chain employs TRBV4-1 and TRBJ1-1, with unresolved D. The CDR3 is made up of 13 amino acids. Germline V gene sequence: CDR1 MGHRA, CDR2 YSYEKL. Trimming removed 4 bases at V and 8 bases at J, with 14 bases between. In DNA, the CDR3 is TGCGCCAGCAGCCCTTTGGCCCCCCCGGAAGCTTTCTTT. This gives the protein CASSPLAPPEAFF.

The chain links TRBV6-1 to TRBJ1-5; D remains ambiguous. Germline lookup yields CDR1 MNHNS and CDR2 SASEGT. Trimming left V 8 bases short and J 4 bases short, with 6 bases between. This CDR3 has 11 residues. CDR3 amino acids: CASGPNQPQHF. CDR3 DNA: TGTGCCAGCGGCCCTAATCAGCCCCAGCATTTT.

With regard to this clone: Relative to the germline gene, one junction end is altered; a read error may explain this. The chain recombines TRBV29-1 with TRBJ2-5; 10 nucleotides agree with TRBD2. Germline V gene sequence: CDR1 SQVTM, CDR2 ANQGSEA. The CDR3 contains 12 residues. The DNA of the CDR3 is TGTGGGCTAGCGGGAGTTGAAGAGACCCAGTACTTC. This gives the protein CGLAGVEETQYF.

This rearrangement joins TRBV20-1 to TRBJ2-7; no clear D gene. The V gene lost 7 bases and the J gene lost 7 bases, with 14 bases spanning the gap. The CDR3 is 11 amino acids. The germline V gene encodes CDR1 DFQATT and CDR2 SNEGSKA (reference sequence). The CDR3 loop is CSGPQRYEQYF. In DNA form, the CDR3 reads TGCAGTGGGCCCCAGCGTTATGAGCAGTACTTC.

This clone was detected many times. This chain uses TRBV2 with TRBJ1-1, with 9 bases that match TRBD1. The CDR3 extends over 14 amino acids. The V gene end was trimmed by 4 bases and the J gene end by 3 bases; junction bases not matched to a gene: 3. The V gene's germline CDR1 is SNHLY and CDR2 FYNNEI. The CDR3 loop reads CASSGWTGDTEAFF. CDR3 DNA: TGTGCCAGCAGTGGCTGGACAGGGGACACTGAAGCTTTCTTT.